This T cell receptor (beta chain) was retrieved from a study of T cells after yellow fever vaccination. Study outcomes and limitations: At around 95% for CD4 and around 91% for CD8, most primary-vaccination clones showed up again after the booster.

This clonotype has a handful of counts. Its specificity is not known. Germline assignment: CDR1 MNHEY and CDR2 SVGAGI. V was cut by 8 bases and J by 4 bases, with 18 bases left in between. The CDR3 spans 15 residues. MiXCR was run by TCRdb on the 5' RACE reads, yielding one entry per CDR3 protein. This repertoire shows 400,000 or so distinct CDR3 sequences, approximately 5.7% found once; its top ten account for about 15%. This receptor was obtained from a man aged 30 to 39 who received the YFV17D yellow fever vaccine. This specimen was PBMCs, taken 5 days after the yellow fever booster vaccination. The rearrangement joins TRBV6-5 to TRBJ1-3, with D possibly matching TRBD1 (5 bases). For the CDR3, the DNA is TGTGCCAGCTCCAGGACACCCCGAGGGGGAAACACCATATATTTT. It translates to CASSRTPRGGNTIYF.